This is a list of T cell receptor beta chains from one sample in a study of shared T cell receptors in the human thymus. The data were produced by immunoSEQ multiplex PCR, yet TCRdb's version contains in-frame clones alone and is incomplete. The sample contains 700,000 or so clones, around 85% of which appear only once. This same sample was also part of a study on human thymus T cells.

Sequencing input: thymocytes. The receptors stem from a girl less than two years old with a congenital heart defect. Both conserved end residues are part of each CDR3. A D gene is named only where the DNA matches it firmly.

TRBJ1-1 | NA | TRBV5-1 | CASSLKQSNTEAFF
TRBJ1-5 | NA | TRBV27 | CASSFEGGNQPQHF
TRBJ2-7 | NA | TRBV19 | CASSKRPSDTPYEQYF
TRBJ2-3 | TRBD1 | TRBV4-3 | CASSLRQGRCTDTQYF
TRBJ1-2 | NA | TRBV7-2 | CASSGRGYGYTF
TRBJ2-4 | TRBD2 | TRBV15 | CATSGRGGTSGAKAKNIQYF
TRBJ1-1 | NA | TRBV27 | CASSPALGGVGDTEAFF
TRBJ2-2 | TRBD2 | TRBV27 | CASSPGLTKRPNTGELFF
TRBJ1-6 | NA | TRBV4-2 | CASSQVKRDSPLHF
TRBJ1-3 | NA | TRBV7-9 | CASSLARRPDPDSGNTIYF
TRBJ2-7 | TRBD1 | TRBV10-3 | CAISGQGSYEQYF
TRBJ2-1 | NA | TRBV27 | CASTSQGVGTYNEQFF
TRBJ2-1 | NA | TRBV2 | CAYSVGTDYNEQFF
TRBJ1-2 | TRBD1 | TRBV5-1 | CASSLAWAGDRNNYGYTF
TRBJ1-6 | TRBD1 | TRBV27 | CASSLYHRGSYNSPLHF
TRBJ1-1 | TRBD1 | TRBV6-1 | CATRAGGSNTEAFF